The clone carrying this T cell receptor (beta chain) has a count of ten or more. The CDR3 loop spans 14 amino acids. The germline V and J ends were trimmed by 3 bases and 5 bases, with 11 bases remaining between them. The data originate from a study of T cells after yellow fever vaccination. Each CDR3 protein is one row after TCRdb ran MiXCR on the 5' RACE reads. The sample lists around 500,000 distinct CDR3 sequences, 20% to 25% occurring once. The source material was PBMCs, sampled 21 days after the first yellow fever vaccination. The genes are TRBV12-3 or TRBV12-4 and TRBJ2-1, with no clear D. This TCR derives from a man aged 18 to 30 who received the YFV17D yellow fever vaccine. The CDR3 sequence is CASSFFGSNNEQFF. The CDR3, as DNA: TGTGCCAGCAGTTTCTTCGGCAGTAACAATGAGCAGTTCTTC.